The T cell receptor beta chain described here comes from a study of T cell responses to AZD1222 COVID-19 vaccine. The table came from immunoSEQ multiplex PCR; TCRdb's copy has only in-frame clones and leaves some out. This sample yields around 87,000 clones, of which 75% to 90% are seen a single time; roughly 2.4% belongs to the top ten. The CDR3 extends over 17 amino acids. Per the germline V gene, CDR1 is MGHRA and CDR2 is YSYEKL. V lost 0 bases, J lost 2 bases, and 16 bases lay in between. The sample here was peripheral blood, taken 28 days after the second AZD1222 dose. The chain employs TRBV4-1 and TRBJ2-5; D gene ambiguous. The TCR originated in an adult who received the AZD1222 COVID-19 vaccine. The CDR3 DNA follows: TGCGCCAGCAGCCAAGATCCTCAGCGTCCTTTACAAGAGACCCAGTACTTC. This codes for CASSQDPQRPLQETQYF.